This T cell receptor beta chain was obtained from a study of molecular identifiers for immune sequencing clone quantification (dated by TCRdb to the late 2010s). About the study as a whole: For a replicate experiment, the RNA from either about 20,000 or 100,000 naive CD8 T cells was divided into five aliquots, and four of those aliquots went on to sequencing. This methods study benchmarked molecular-identifier clustering-based TCR repertoire sequencing (MIDCIRS) and TCR RNA copy counting, using CD8 T cells to do so. On the study overall, not on this receptor specifically: Naive libraries contained spiked-in Jurkat TCR RNA (approximately nine copies' worth), which is not part of the donor repertoire. When barcode sub-clustering was not used, chimeric consensus sequences inflated TCR diversity, with chimeras reaching as high as 47%. The sizes of highly expanded clones could end up underestimated when identical TCR molecules share a barcode. A single cell's worth of spiked-in Jurkat TCR RNA was reported detectable even among approximately 930,000 naive CD8 T cells. In CMV-specific effector cells, over 99% of molecules were held by clones above 20 RNA copies, whereas under 1% of molecules were held by such clones in naive cells. Modeling gave about 3 recovered TCR RNA copies per cell versus about 10 by digital PCR, implying approximately 30% capture efficiency.

From the cysteine through the phenylalanine, the CDR3 covers 13 amino acids. Only the CDR3 DNA is retained, 39 bases long and in frame from the first base. Ends trimmed: V by 7 bases, J by 7 bases; bases unmatched to a gene: 4. The germline V gene gives CDR1 as MGHDK and CDR2 as SYGVNS. Libraries of naive CD8 T cells were generated from roughly 21,000 to 960,000 sorted cells, with 10%, 30% or 50% of the purified RNA used. Naive CD8 T cells were FACS-sorted as CD8+CD4-CCR7+CD45RA+ on a BD FACSAria II into RLT Plus buffer. Detection sensitivity was tested by spiking Jurkat RNA equal to some 11 TCR copies' worth into samples containing 20,000-1,000,000 naive CD8 T cells. Enrichment of CD8 T cells was done with RosetteSep CD8+ T Cell Enrichment Cocktail plus Ficoll-Paque, and ACK red cell lysis came afterward. Only a few counts were recorded for this clonotype. Its antigen is not yet known. Base qualities were left out, and no much larger clone turns up one base away.

The library came from PCR. These reads were obtained on an Illumina HiSeq 4000. Preparation of bulk TCR libraries followed a previously described approach, with the TCR primers listed in Table S5. The Qiagen AllPrep DNA/RNA kit was used to purify total RNA. Reads from multiple sequencing runs of the same library were pooled before analysis. As for the original processing: Reads were retained only if the reads had an exact TCR constant sequence, and the retained reads were trimmed to 150 nt and grouped according to their 12-nt molecular barcodes. Reads inside each barcode group were sub-clustered using a 15% Levenshtein threshold, and a quality-weighted consensus sequence was constructed for each RNA molecule. Non-functional sequences were discarded, and so were lower-count sequences lying one edit away from another sequence. Based on a fit of two negative binomial distributions, barcode sub-clusters having less than 20% of the maximum read count were discarded. The raw public reads went through TCRdb reprocessing: fastp at Q25, MiXCR clone calling, in-frame beta chains kept. Rows with one shared CDR3 protein collapse into an entry with the most common genes and DNA. The V and J calls shown here were made by TCRdb, not taken from the authors' results. This sample gives around 480,000 distinct CDR3 sequences in total; roughly a fifth of them show up just once. The top ten clones comprise about 0.8% of the sample.

Material for sequencing was naive CD8+ T cells from blood, with Jurkat cell RNA spiked in. The sample's cell subset or site label, decoded: FACS-sorted CD8+CD4-CCR7+CD45RA+ naive T cells. The TCR originated in a human donor in good health. Some libraries in this study had Jurkat cell RNA spiked in. The rearranged chain carries TRBV25-1 and TRBJ1-1, and 12 junctional nucleotides match TRBD1. This receptor carries the CDR3 CASTGQGANEAFF. The nucleotide sequence is given as TGTGCCAGCACGGGACAGGGGGCAAATGAAGCTTTCTTT.